This T cell receptor beta chain was sequenced for a study of blood T cell repertoires in COVID-19. Study overall: PBMCs, B-cell-depleted T cells, or T cells provided the cDNA or gDNA that made up the material.

There are a few counts of this clone. The CDR3 has 13 residues. Germline CDR1 MNHEY, CDR2 SVGAGI. V was shortened by 6 bases and J by 3 bases, with 11 bases between the two germline ends. In the original workflow: Reference gene primer amplification yielded estimated nucleated cell counts. Generated by immunoSEQ multiplex PCR, the TCRdb table keeps only in-frame clones and is missing some. V and J calls and clone size are given by that table; D and trimming were obtained from the DNA. The sample gives about 370,000 clones, 80% to 90% of which show up once; around 2.8% is in the top ten. Sample: peripheral blood. V usage is TRBV6-5 and J usage is TRBJ1-1; D gene unclear. This sequence was found in a woman in her 30s with COVID-19, enrolled during active disease. The CDR3 sequence is CASSRPGHTEAFF. CDR3 DNA: TGTGCCAGCAGCAGACCGGGTCACACTGAAGCTTTCTTT.